The present T cell receptor beta chain was sequenced within a study of molecular identifiers for immune sequencing clone quantification. The germline CDR1 and CDR2 sequences are LGHDT and YNNKEL (reference sequence). This CDR3 is 15 amino acids long. V was pared by 1 base and J by 2 bases, with 12 bases between. General study points: A shared barcode on identical TCR molecules could lead to underestimated sizes for highly expanded clones. Over 97% of effector molecules, yet under 1% of naive-cell molecules, were held by clones above 20 RNA copies.

The authors sorted naive CD8 T cells as CD8+CD4-CCR7+CD45RA+. This clonotype was seen repeatedly, ten times or more. Antigen specificity is unknown. Methods described previously, with TCR primers listed, were used for bulk TCR libraries. TCRdb reprocessed the PCR reads via MiXCR and lists one record per CDR3 protein. The sample carries hundreds of thousands of distinct CDR3 sequences, 25% recorded once. Sequenced material: naive CD8+ T cells from blood, with Jurkat cell RNA spiked in. Indicated subset: FACS-sorted CD8+CD4-CCR7+CD45RA+ naive T cells. The chain carries TRBV3-1 and TRBJ2-7; TRBD2 is a possible D gene (6 bases). This clonotype was sampled from a human donor in good health. Some libraries in this study had Jurkat cell RNA spiked in. The CDR3 nucleotides read TGTGCCAGCAGCCAAGTCGGAGGGCAGGCCTACGAGCAGTACTTC. It encodes CASSQVGGQAYEQYF.